These 17 T cell receptor beta chains were all obtained from the same sample, sequenced in a study of tumor and adjacent non-tumor tissue in lung cancer. A modified ARM-PCR protocol with three rounds of nested PCR amplified TCRbeta. TCRdb used MiXCR to reprocess the multiplex PCR reads, holding one entry per CDR3 protein. Of tens of thousands of distinct CDR3 sequences in the sample, approximately 70% were seen once. No cell sorting was done before RNA was extracted from the tissue. The sequenced sample consisted of lung tumor tissue. These receptors were collected from a man in his sixties with non-small cell lung cancer.

The chain links TRBV11-3 to TRBJ2-1; D is uncertain. V dropped 1 base and J dropped 6 bases, with 10 bases sitting between them. The CDR3 is made up of 14 amino acids. CDR1 and CDR2 (germline): SGHNT, YENEEA. CDR3 region: CASSLGPASNEQFF. In DNA form, the CDR3 reads TGTGCCAGCAGCTTAGGTCCCGCTAGCAATGAGCAGTTCTTC.

A word on this clonotype: At one boundary the junction diverges from the germline segment, which might be a read error. The DNA for the CDR3 is TGTGCCAACAGCCTACAGGGGGGAATTGAAAGACTGTTTTTT. The encoded protein is CANSLQGGIERLFF. The chain couples TRBV14 to TRBJ1-4, with 8 positions matching TRBD1. Germline lookup yields CDR1 SGHDN and CDR2 FVKESK. The CDR3 consists of 14 residues.

This clonotype was observed a few times. This may arise from a read error, as a much more abundant clone is one base away. V is TRBV5-1 and J is TRBJ2-4; the D is unclear. Germline V gives CDR1 SGHRS, CDR2 YFSETQ. V shed 1 base and J shed 7 bases, with 9 bases lying between them. The CDR3 sequence is 13 residues long. The CDR3, as DNA: TGCGCCAGCAGCTTGATAGGGTGGAACATTCAGTACTTC. Translation gives CASSLIGWNIQYF.

This chain's CDR3 is CSADGVGLWGEQFF. The CDR3 DNA follows: TGCAGTGCTGATGGAGTGGGCCTTTGGGGTGAGCAGTTCTTC. The chain is built from TRBV20-1 and TRBJ2-1, with D unresolved. Germline V CDR1 and CDR2: DFQATT, SNEGSKA (reference sequence). V gave up 5 bases and J gave up 9 bases, with 20 bases separating them. There are 14 residues in the CDR3.

There are many counts of this clonotype. This chain connects TRBV4-1 to TRBJ2-3; a weak D match, TRBD2 (6 bases). The length of the CDR3 is 16 residues. Germline V gene data show CDR1 as MGHRA and CDR2 as YSYEKL. Trimming shortened V by 1 base and J by 5 bases, and 16 bases separated the two germline ends. The CDR3: CASSQGGSGSRDTQYF. CDR3 DNA sequence: TGCGCCAGCAGCCAAGGAGGTAGCGGTTCAAGAGATACGCAGTATTTT.

In its sample, this clonotype was seen a few times. This chain connects TRBV2 to TRBJ2-3; D remains unclear. The germline V gene has CDR1 SNHLY and CDR2 FYNNEI. V shed 2 bases and J shed 8 bases, with 8 bases lying between them. CDR3 size: 12 residues. In DNA, the CDR3 is TGTGCCAGCAGTGAATTTAAAACTACGCAGTATTTT. Translated, it gives CASSEFKTTQYF.

Points on this clonotype: One junction end does not reproduce the germline sequence, and a read error may be involved. J is TRBJ2-2 and V is TRBV4-3, with 7 bases that match TRBD2. This CDR3 is built from 16 residues. Germline-derived CDR1 and CDR2 are LGHNA and YSLEER. Written as DNA, the CDR3 is TGCGGCAGCAGCCAAGAAAGCGGGGCCAGCACCGGGGAGTTGTTTTTT. Translation: CGSSQESGASTGELFF.

The V and J genes are TRBV6-1 and TRBJ1-5, with D possibly being TRBD1 (5 bases). There are 14 residues in the CDR3. The V and J ends lost 9 bases and 9 bases respectively, with 21 bases between them. Germline values: CDR1 MNHNS, CDR2 SASEGT. This chain's CDR3 is CASSPSTAPGPQHF. The CDR3 DNA follows: TGTGCCAGTAGCCCCTCGACAGCTCCCGGGCCCCAGCATTTT.

V is TRBV24-1 and J is TRBJ2-2; no firm D call. This CDR3 is 17 amino acids long. Germline V gives CDR1 KGHDR, CDR2 SFDVKD. V was shortened by 4 bases and J by 2 bases, with 16 bases between the two germline ends. The DNA of the CDR3 is TGTGCCACCAGTGAGACCGTGAACGGACGTAACACCGGGGAGCTGTTTTTT. It yields the protein CATSETVNGRNTGELFF.

As regards this clonotype: The germline gene is not matched at one end of the junction; a read error may be the cause. The chain combines TRBV11-2 with TRBJ2-6; D is possibly TRBD1 or TRBD2 (5 bases each). The CDR3 spans 15 residues. CDR1 is SGHAT and CDR2 is FQNNGV in the germline V gene. CDR3 amino acids: CASSQQDSGANVLTF. Here the CDR3 DNA reads TGTGCCAGCAGCCAACAGGACTCTGGGGCCAACGTCCTGACATTC.

To note about this clonotype: In this CDR3 the conserved last residue, phenylalanine or tryptophan, is missing, so a read error is likely. The chain couples TRBV14 to TRBJ2-5; D gene uncertain. This CDR3 has 14 residues. CDR1 and CDR2 from the germline V gene are SGHDN and FVKESK. Trimming shortened V by 2 bases and J by 3 bases, and 10 bases separated the two germline ends. The CDR3 bases are TGTGCCAGCAGCCAATTAGGTCGGGAAGAGACCCAGTACCTC. Protein: CASSQLGREETQYL.

To note about this clonotype: The junction does not match germline at one end; this may be a read error. This chain uses TRBV6-6 with TRBJ2-3; TRBD2 matches 11 bases. The CDR3 covers 20 residues. Germline values: CDR1 MNHNY, CDR2 SVGAGI (reference sequence). The CDR3 DNA sequence: TGTGCCAGAAGTTCCCCGGGAGGCAATAGCGGGAGGGCCGCCGGGGATACGCAGTATTTT. Translating gives CARSSPGGNSGRAAGDTQYF.

The chain joins TRBV12-3 or TRBV12-4 to TRBJ2-7, with 9 bases lining up with TRBD2. There are 18 residues in the CDR3. V shed 3 bases and J 5 bases; nucleotides not matched to a gene: 17. The CDR3 DNA reads TGTGCCAGCAGTTTTAGGCGGGGGGGACTTCGGGTCGCGGACGAGCAGTACTTC. It translates to CASSFRRGGLRVADEQYF.

This sequence joins TRBV6-5 and TRBJ1-6; D not resolved. The V and J ends lost 5 bases and 8 bases respectively, with 10 bases between them. The V gene's germline CDR1 is MNHEY and CDR2 SVGAGI. CDR3 size: 13 residues. The CDR3 loop is CASSLLRDSPLHF. The CDR3 DNA is TGTGCCAGCAGTCTATTGAGGGATTCACCCCTCCACTTT.

A word on this clonotype: It may be a read error: a sequence one base away is much more abundant. The chain is built from TRBV29-1 and TRBJ2-7; 7 bases line up with TRBD1. Germline V gene data show CDR1 as SQVTM and CDR2 as ANQGSEA. CDR3 length: 16 amino acids. CDR3 sequence reads: CSVLGVRDSSSYERYF. The CDR3 bases are TGCAGCGTGCTAGGTGTTAGGGACAGCTCCTCCTACGAGCGGTACTTC.

As concerns this clonotype: The conserved phenylalanine or tryptophan is not found at the CDR3 terminus, so this likely reflects a read error. The chain employs TRBV20-1 and TRBJ2-1; D gene uncertain. V lost 0 bases to trimming and J lost 9 bases, with 12 bases between them. Germline CDR1 reads DFQATT; CDR2 reads SNEGSKA (reference sequence). This CDR3 has 13 residues. The CDR3 DNA reads as TGCAGTGCTAGAGAGACTCAACTGGGTGAGCAGTTCTTA. It translates to CSARETQLGEQFL.

This clonotype was detected only a few times. This sequence may be a read error, since a much larger clone differs from it by one base. This chain uses TRBV29-1 with TRBJ1-1; TRBD1 agrees at 7 bases. Germline V CDR1 and CDR2: SQVTM, ANQGSEA. The CDR3 runs 14 residues. As DNA, the CDR3 is TGCAGCGCAGACTGGACAGGAATGAACACTGAAGCTCTCTTT. As protein: CSADWTGMNTEALF.